This is a list of T cell receptor beta chains from one sample in a study of T cells in localized non-small cell lung cancer. Here immunoSEQ multiplex PCR was the method, and the copy in TCRdb shows in-frame clones only, minus some. This table holds roughly 66,000 clones, under 90% found once. The sequences come from peripheral blood, collected before any cancer treatment. These receptors all stem from a woman aged 35 to 70 with stage I lung adenocarcinoma. The CDR3 runs from the conserved cysteine through the conserved F or W. The D gene is left open where the match is weak. Clone size, where shown, is once, few, many, or a class for clones that have expanded.

.	TRBJ1-3	TRBV6-5	.	15	TGTGCCAGCAGTTACGGCGGGCGAGCTGGAAACACCATATATTTT	CASSYGGRAGNTIYF
.	TRBJ1-4	TRBV5-1	TRBD1	13	TGCGCCAGCAGCGCCGAACCGGGACAGGGACTGTTTTTT	CASSAEPGQGLFF
.	TRBJ2-2	TRBV12-5	.	16	TGTGCTAGTGGCTCGGTACTGGACAGAACCACCGGGGAGCTGTTTTTT	CASGSVLDRTTGELFF
.	TRBJ2-1	TRBV28	TRBD2	16	TGTGCCAGCAGTTTAGGGGCGGGAGGACTCTACAATGAGCAGTTCTTC	CASSLGAGGLYNEQFF
.	TRBJ1-1	TRBV30	.	12	TGTGCCTCACGACCCCTCCGGGGTGAAGCTTTCTTT	CASRPLRGEAFF
.	TRBJ1-4	TRBV13	TRBD1	14	TGTGCCAGCAGCTTCACAGGGGGTAATGAAAAACTGTTTTTT	CASSFTGGNEKLFF
.	TRBJ1-2	TRBV7-8	.	14	TGTGCCAGCAGCTTAGGAGGGTCAGGGTATGGCTACACCTTC	CASSLGGSGYGYTF
.	TRBJ1-2	TRBV4-2	.	18	TGTGCCAGCAGCCAAGGACCGGATGGCAGGGCGAATGAGAATGGCTACACCTTC	CASSQGPDGRANENGYTF
.	TRBJ2-7	TRBV18	TRBD1	13	TGTGCCAGCTCACCAGGACAGGGGAACGAGCAGTACTTC	CASSPGQGNEQYF
.	TRBJ2-5	TRBV5-6	TRBD2	17	TGTGCCAGCAGCTTGGCTATGGGACTAGCAGCCCAAGAGACCCAGTACTTC	CASSLAMGLAAQETQYF
.	TRBJ1-5	TRBV5-1	.	15	TGCGCCAGCAGCTTGCAGGGGTTAAGTAGTCAGCCCCAGCATTTT	CASSLQGLSSQPQHF
.	TRBJ1-5	TRBV19	TRBD1	14	TGTGCCAGTAGATTGACAGGGCTCAATCAGCCCCAGCATTTT	CASRLTGLNQPQHF
.	TRBJ1-6	TRBV19	TRBD1	14	TGTGCCAGTAGTTACCGGGACAGGAATTCACCCCTCCACTTT	CASSYRDRNSPLHF
.	TRBJ2-3	TRBV19	TRBD2	14	TGTGCCAGTAGTATAAGCGGGAGAACAGATACGCAGTATTTT	CASSISGRTDTQYF
.	TRBJ1-1	TRBV13	TRBD1	17	TGTGCCAGCAGCTCCCAGGGGGGAAAGGTCGGGCACACTGAAGCTTTCTTT	CASSSQGGKVGHTEAFF
.	TRBJ2-5	TRBV27	.	15	TGTGCCAGCAGTTCAGGGTGGCTAGCGCGAGAGACCCAGTACTTC	CASSSGWLARETQYF
.	TRBJ1-6	TRBV7-3	TRBD1	15	TGTGCCAGCAGCTTATTACCCGGACAGGGGTCACCCCTCCACTTT	CASSLLPGQGSPLHF
.	TRBJ1-1	TRBV18	TRBD1	16	TGTGCCAGCTTACCGAGGGACAGGGTAGACGGCACTGAAGCTTTCTTT	CASLPRDRVDGTEAFF
.	TRBJ1-3	TRBV4-3	.	18	TGCGCCAGCAGCCAAGATTTAAGGGAGGTCGGAACAAGAAACACCATATATTTT	CASSQDLREVGTRNTIYF
.	TRBJ2-1	TRBV10-3	TRBD1	15	TGTGCCATCAGCCGGACAGGGTTCAGGAGCAATGAGCAGTTCTTC	CAISRTGFRSNEQFF
.	TRBJ1-1	TRBV10-3	.	13	TGTGCCATCAGCCTCCGTATCGGCACTGAAGCTTTCTTT	CAISLRIGTEAFF
.	TRBJ1-4	TRBV5-1	.	13	TGCGCCAGCAAATTAAGTAATGATGAAAAACTGTTTTTT	CASKLSNDEKLFF
.	TRBJ1-1	TRBV7-3	TRBD1	13	TGTGCCAGCAGCTACAGGGGAAACACTGAAGCTTTCTTT	CASSYRGNTEAFF
few	TRBJ2-5	TRBV2	TRBD1	13	TGTGCCAGCAGCCGACAGGGGGAAGAGACCCAGTACTTC	CASSRQGEETQYF
.	TRBJ2-3	TRBV7-8	.	15	TGTGCCAGCAGCTCCCTCGGGGGCAGCACAGATACGCAGTATTTT	CASSSLGGSTDTQYF
.	TRBJ2-2	TRBV7-2	.	11	TGTGCCAGCAGCTTATCCGGGGAGCTGTTTTTT	CASSLSGELFF
.	TRBJ2-7	TRBV7-2	.	12	TGTGCCAGCAAACTTAACGGGAACGAGCAGTACTTC	CASKLNGNEQYF
once	TRBJ2-7	TRBV19	TRBD2	14	TGTGCCAGCGTTAGCGGGAGGGGTAACTACGAGCAGTACTTC	CASVSGRGNYEQYF
.	TRBJ2-3	TRBV28	.	12	TGTGCCAGCAGTATAAAGGGGTATACGCAGTATTTT	CASSIKGYTQYF
.	TRBJ2-5	TRBV6-5	.	15	TGTGCCAGCAGTTGGGGAACCGGACGGGTGAAGACCCAGTACTTC	CASSWGTGRVKTQYF
.	TRBJ2-3	TRBV19	.	13	TGTGCCAGTAGTGTCGGGCAGGTTAATACGCAGTATTTT	CASSVGQVNTQYF
.	TRBJ1-2	TRBV18	.	14	TGTGCCAGCTCACCGCCGGGGGACGAAGCCGGCTACACCTTC	CASSPPGDEAGYTF
.	TRBJ2-7	TRBV30	.	11	TGTGCCTGGATGCTCGACTACGAGCAGTACTTC	CAWMLDYEQYF
.	TRBJ1-1	TRBV19	.	15	TGTGCCAGTTCCCGGGGGGCCGCCGGGAACACTGAAGCTTTCTTT	CASSRGAAGNTEAFF
.	TRBJ1-4	TRBV27	.	11	TGTGCCAGCGGGCGGGGAGAAAAACTGTTTTTT	CASGRGEKLFF
few	TRBJ1-1	TRBV6-5	.	14	TGTGCCAGCAGTTACCAGGGCGCCAACACTGAAGCTTTCTTT	CASSYQGANTEAFF
few	TRBJ2-7	TRBV6-1	.	14	TGTGCCAGCACCCCGAACAGCCAAGACTACGAGCAGTACTTC	CASTPNSQDYEQYF
.	TRBJ2-5	TRBV19	.	13	TGTGCCAGTAGTATAGGATGGTCAGAGACCCAGTACTTC	CASSIGWSETQYF
.	TRBJ2-2	TRBV5-1	TRBD2	17	TGCGCCAGCAGCCTCATTGTAGCGGGGGGTAACACCGGGGAGCTGTTTTTT	CASSLIVAGGNTGELFF
.	TRBJ2-7	TRBV6-6	TRBD2	16	TGTGCCAGCAGGGGACTAGCGGGAGGGCCAGGTGACGAGCAGTACTTC	CASRGLAGGPGDEQYF
.	TRBJ1-6	TRBV11-2	TRBD1	15	TGTGCCAGCAGCACCGGAGGACAGGGCTATTCACCCCTCCACTTT	CASSTGGQGYSPLHF
.	TRBJ1-2	TRBV15	.	15	TGTGCCACCAGCAGAGATCGGGAAGCTAACTATGGCTACACCTTC	CATSRDREANYGYTF
.	TRBJ2-1	TRBV6-6	TRBD2	14	TGTGCCAGCCGTGAGGGCGGGAGGAATAATGAGCAGTTCTTC	CASREGGRNNEQFF
.	TRBJ2-3	TRBV2	TRBD2	16	TGTGCCAGCAGTGAAAGGTGGCTAGCGGGCACAGATACGCAGTATTTT	CASSERWLAGTDTQYF